Given below is one T cell receptor (beta chain) in context. These data are taken from a study of OX40 agonist ivuxolimab in advanced cancers. Whole-study context: The study treated patients with ivuxolimab, an agonistic anti-OX40 (CD134) antibody.

CDR3 size: 16 residues. Losses at the gene ends were 4 bases for V and 0 bases for J; bases not matched to a gene: 5. In germline, CDR1 is SEHNR, CDR2 FQNEAQ (reference sequence). Assay: immunoSEQ multiplex PCR; the TCRdb copy retains only in-frame clones and omits some. In the table there are 45,000 to 55,000 clones, around 84% of which are singletons. The TCR comes from an adult with an advanced solid tumor such as melanoma, head and neck, liver or kidney cancer. The chain joins TRBV7-9 to TRBJ2-5; TRBD1 matches at 10 bases. The sequencing here drew on CD4+ or CD8+ T cells sorted from blood, taken in a trial of the OX40 agonist ivuxolimab. The CDR3 DNA is TGTGCCAGCAGCTCACGGACAGGGGGGAACCAAGAGACCCAGTACTTC. Its translation is CASSSRTGGNQETQYF.